The clone carrying this T cell receptor (beta chain) was observed a few times. The conserved final phenylalanine or tryptophan is absent from the CDR3, which likely points to a read error. The limits of the CDR3 on the DNA are not certain, so only TCRdb's listed CDR3 is given. The length of the CDR3 is 10 amino acids, counting both ends. The data belong to a study of response to subunit inactivated influenza vaccine. TCRdb re-analysed the RT-PCR reads in MiXCR, keeping a single row per CDR3 protein. In the table there are under 750,000 distinct CDR3 sequences, 10% to 15% of which are singletons. Sample: PBMCs from blood, taken on the day of vaccination. This TCR came from a man in his fifties who received an inactivated influenza vaccine. V gene TRBV6-7 combines with J gene TRBJ1-2; the table's D call, TRBD1, was not checked against the DNA. TRBV6-7 is recorded as an ORF, its role being uncertain. This chain's CDR3 is CASSYSAGRL.